These T cell receptor beta chains were read from a single sample in a study of blood T cell repertoires in COVID-19. Repertoires were generated with immunoSEQ multiplex PCR, while TCRdb's copy carries only in-frame clones and drops some. The sample holds just over 85,000 clones, around 89% seen once. Material: peripheral blood. The receptors originated from a man aged 50 or older with acute or convalescent COVID-19. The conserved cysteine and the conserved F or W are not part of the CDR3 here.

V gene: TRBV9; J gene: TRBJ1-2; CDR3 protein: ASSVGSQGARGYT
V gene: TRBV5-6; J gene: TRBJ2-3; CDR3 protein: ASSQTGQGLTDTQY
V gene: TRBV28; J gene: TRBJ1-2; CDR3 protein: ASSLPQGVGYGYT
V gene: TRBV30; J gene: TRBJ1-1; CDR3 protein: AWSDRPNTEAF
V gene: TRBV7-3; J gene: TRBJ2-5; CDR3 protein: ASSLSGTIGETQY
V gene: TRBV30; J gene: TRBJ2-2; CDR3 protein: AWDGGTGELF
V gene: TRBV11-3; J gene: TRBJ1-3; CDR3 protein: ASSSGGNTIY
V gene: TRBV5-1; J gene: TRBJ1-6; CDR3 protein: ASSQGGEFSPLH
V gene: TRBV27; J gene: TRBJ2-1; CDR3 protein: ASSSGLAGGSYNEQF
V gene: TRBV5-1; J gene: TRBJ1-2; CDR3 protein: ASSQSLGHGIGYT
V gene: TRBV6-4; J gene: TRBJ2-1; CDR3 protein: ASSVFQGGYNEQF
V gene: TRBV5-1; J gene: TRBJ1-1; CDR3 protein: ASSPDGRNTEAF
V gene: TRBV6-2/TRBV6-3; J gene: TRBJ2-1; CDR3 protein: ASSSRVRGENEQF
V gene: TRBV7-2; J gene: TRBJ2-3; CDR3 protein: ASNSGGAGSDTQY
V gene: TRBV7-8; J gene: TRBJ2-7; CDR3 protein: ASSSRLIAGGRGRVEQY
V gene: TRBV9; J gene: TRBJ2-3; CDR3 protein: ASSVATWTSGGFVPSTDTQY
V gene: TRBV30; J gene: TRBJ1-2; CDR3 protein: AWSGRTVYGYT
V gene: TRBV7-8; J gene: TRBJ1-6; CDR3 protein: ASSAGTANYNSPLH
V gene: TRBV21-1; J gene: TRBJ1-2; CDR3 protein: ASCCRGSYGYT
V gene: TRBV5-1; J gene: TRBJ2-6; CDR3 protein: ASSLSLQGSGANVLT
V gene: TRBV7-8; J gene: TRBJ2-6; CDR3 protein: ASSLVPDSSFSGANVLT
V gene: TRBV5-1; J gene: TRBJ2-6; CDR3 protein: ASTPLRSGANVLT
V gene: TRBV19; J gene: TRBJ1-2; CDR3 protein: ASSPSDRGRGYGYT
V gene: TRBV5-1; J gene: TRBJ2-1; CDR3 protein: ASSGGTAYNEQF
V gene: TRBV19; J gene: TRBJ1-1; CDR3 protein: ASSPRTVSMNTEAF
V gene: TRBV6-6; J gene: TRBJ1-1; CDR3 protein: ASNRINTEAF
V gene: TRBV10-3; J gene: TRBJ2-3; CDR3 protein: AISVQGLGTDTQY
V gene: TRBV5-6; J gene: TRBJ1-4; CDR3 protein: ASSSRGGFREKLF
V gene: TRBV7-9; J gene: TRBJ2-7; CDR3 protein: ASHDGGGGTSYEQY
V gene: TRBV4-1; J gene: TRBJ1-5; CDR3 protein: ASSHVQPQH
V gene: TRBV3-1/TRBV3-2; J gene: TRBJ1-3; CDR3 protein: ASSQGQHSGNTIY
V gene: TRBV10-3; J gene: TRBJ2-2; CDR3 protein: AIRENLGAGELF
V gene: TRBV5-5; J gene: TRBJ2-2; CDR3 protein: ASSSLAGWNTGELF
V gene: TRBV10-1; J gene: TRBJ2-2; CDR3 protein: ASVLAGGQNTGELF
V gene: TRBV15; J gene: TRBJ2-7; CDR3 protein: ATSRDRGYYEQY